This entry lists 4 T cell receptor beta chains sequenced from one sample in a study of T-cell reconstitution after alpha-beta-depleted transplantation in children. Preparation of the TCRbeta library used unique molecular identifiers. TCRdb recomputed calls from the PCR reads with MiXCR, one row per CDR3 protein. The sample lists tens of thousands of distinct CDR3 sequences, 7.5% to 10% occurring once. The source was PBMCs, mostly from graft donor cells, collected 60 days after TCRalphabeta/CD19-depleted stem cell transplant. The receptors derive from a male patient between 2 and 10 years old who had a stem cell transplant for chronic granulomatous disease, so the T cells may come from the graft donor.

The J gene is TRBJ2-3, the V gene TRBV19, with 8 positions matching TRBD2. V lost 6 bases, J lost 2 bases, and 10 bases stayed unmatched. This CDR3 has 16 residues. CDR1 is LNHDA, CDR2 SQIVND, per germline (reference sequence). Here the CDR3 reads CASSPWSGRDTDTQYF. DNA for the CDR3: TGTGCCAGTAGCCCCTGGAGCGGGAGAGACACAGATACGCAGTATTTT.

At least ten counts were recorded for this clonotype. CDR3 coding DNA: TGTGCCAGCAGTTCTCAGGGGACCGGAGACGAGCAGTACTTC. This sequence encodes CASSSQGTGDEQYF. The J gene is TRBJ2-7, the V gene TRBV28; D might be TRBD1 (6 bases). CDR1 MDHEN and CDR2 SYDVKM come from the germline V gene. Trimming took 4 bases from V and 5 from J, leaving 15 bases between them. The CDR3 spans 14 residues.

This clonotype has ten or more counts. The chain combines TRBV5-5 with TRBJ2-3; TRBD2 agrees at 13 bases. Germline CDR1 SGHKS, CDR2 YYEKEE (reference sequence). Losses at the gene ends were 2 bases for V and 3 bases for J; bases not matched to a gene: 6. The CDR3 consists of 17 residues. As DNA, the CDR3 is TGTGCCAGCAGCTTTTTCTCGACTAGCGGGGGGACAGATACGCAGTATTTT. It translates to CASSFFSTSGGTDTQYF.

This clonotype was picked up many times. The rearrangement links TRBV20-1 to TRBJ2-1; 7 bases align to TRBD2. The CDR3 runs to 15 residues. Losses at the gene ends were 6 bases for V and 5 bases for J; bases not matched to a gene: 13. Germline loops: CDR1 DFQATT, CDR2 SNEGSKA (reference sequence). CDR3 sequence reads: CSAEWAGRGHNEQFF. CDR3 bases: TGCAGTGCCGAGTGGGCAGGGAGGGGTCACAATGAGCAGTTCTTC.